These T cell receptor beta chains were read from a single sample in a study of blood T cell repertoires in COVID-19. Clones were sequenced by immunoSEQ multiplex PCR, and TCRdb holds only the in-frame ones, with some missing. The profile shows 60,000 to 90,000 clones, approximately 80% of them singletons. Sequenced sample: peripheral blood. The receptors come from a man between 60 and 75 years old with active or convalescent COVID-19. The CDR3 runs from the conserved cysteine through the conserved F or W. The D gene is left open where the match is weak. The size field is filled for only some rows; it gives once, few, many or a size class.

TRBV5-4,.,TRBJ1-2,.,TGTGCCAGCAGCGCCCAAGGGGCAGGGGCGCACTATGGCTACACCTTC,CASSAQGAGAHYGYTF
TRBV10-3,.,TRBJ1-2,.,TGTGCCATCAGTGAAACAGGGACCTATGGCTACACCTTC,CAISETGTYGYTF
TRBV30,.,TRBJ2-1,.,TGTGCCTGGCGGGGATTATTCTACAATGAGCAGTTCTTC,CAWRGLFYNEQFF
TRBV7-6,.,TRBJ2-3,TRBD2,TGTGCCAGCAGCAAGCGCGGGGGGGCGACAGATACGCAGTATTTT,CASSKRGGATDTQYF
TRBV10-3,.,TRBJ1-2,.,TGTGCCATCAGTGAGTATGCGTCTCAGGTCGGGAATTCGGCTGGCTACACCTTC,CAISEYASQVGNSAGYTF
TRBV5-1,.,TRBJ1-1,.,TGCGCCAGCAGCCGACGCGGAGGGAACACTGAAGCTTTCTTT,CASSRRGGNTEAFF
TRBV7-2,.,TRBJ1-3,.,TGTGCCAGCAGCTTAGCCGGTCGCTCTGGAAACACCATATATTTT,CASSLAGRSGNTIYF
TRBV6-1,.,TRBJ2-7,.,TGTGCCAGCAGTGAATTTGGGCACGAGCAGTACTTC,CASSEFGHEQYF
TRBV5-5,.,TRBJ2-7,TRBD1,TGTGCCAGCAGCTTGGCGGGACAGGGACACTACGAGCAGTACTTC,CASSLAGQGHYEQYF
TRBV9,.,TRBJ2-3,TRBD2,TGTGCCAGCAGCGTAGGAACGGGGGGTCTCTACACAGATACGCAGTATTTT,CASSVGTGGLYTDTQYF
TRBV11-3,.,TRBJ2-1,TRBD1,TGTGCCAGCAGCTTAGAGACAGGGTTTAGCTCCTACAATGAGCAGTTCTTC,CASSLETGFSSYNEQFF
TRBV9,few,TRBJ1-1,.,TGTGCCAGCAGCGTCAACGTCGACAGTACTGAAGCTTTCTTT,CASSVNVDSTEAFF
TRBV2,.,TRBJ2-7,.,TGTGCCAGCAGTCCACGGACAGAATTCTACGAGCAGTACTTC,CASSPRTEFYEQYF
TRBV4-1,.,TRBJ1-1,.,TGCGCCAGCAGCCAAGATGGAGGTATTTCGTGGGGGCGTGAAGCTTTCTTT,CASSQDGGISWGREAFF
TRBV3-1/TRBV3-2,.,TRBJ1-3,.,TGTGCCAGCAGCCCATCCCAACGGAGCTCTGGAAACACCATATATTTT,CASSPSQRSSGNTIYF
TRBV6-1,.,TRBJ1-2,.,TGTGCCAGCAGTGAAGCGACTTCTCAGAATGTTGGCTACACCTTC,CASSEATSQNVGYTF
TRBV6-6,.,TRBJ2-7,TRBD1,TGTGCCAGCGAAGGGGACAGCTACGAGCAGTACTTC,CASEGDSYEQYF